Presented here are 21 T cell receptor beta chains from one specimen sequenced in a study of PD-1 blockade in classical Hodgkin lymphoma (dated by TCRdb to 2018 to 2021). Libraries came from the immunoSEQ multiplex PCR assay. TCRdb holds this immuneACCESS table with in-frame rearrangements only. Some clones are missing; in checked studies, unresolved V genes explain under half, and the rest has no known cause. The sample table shows about 22,000 clones, and about 90% are seen once. Almost 0.55% of the sample is held by the ten biggest clonotypes. The sample's time point label, in plain terms: newly diagnosed, previously untreated cHL patient sample. CD4+ T cells were purified from thawed PBMCs by magnetic negative selection with a Miltenyi CD4+ T cell isolation kit. Sample: CD4+ T cells from blood. The receptors here all came from a human donor with classical Hodgkin lymphoma.

The chain employs TRBV16 and TRBJ2-7, with TRBD1 as a possible D gene (5 bases). This CDR3 spans 13 amino acids. Trimming pared 4 bases from V and 3 bases from J, leaving 10 bases between. Germline CDR1 and CDR2: KGHSY and FQNENV. Here the CDR3 reads CASSRQIYYEQYF. CDR3 DNA sequence: TGTGCCAGCAGCCGACAGATTTACTACGAGCAGTACTTC.

The J gene is TRBJ2-5, the V gene TRBV27; 11 bases are shared with TRBD1. Germline CDR1 reads MNHEY; CDR2 reads SMNVEV (reference sequence). CDR3 length: 15 residues. The trim removed 6 bases at V and 5 bases at J, leaving 8 bases unmatched. CDR3 loop: CASSQGTGGWETQYF. In DNA form, the CDR3 reads TGTGCCAGCAGCCAAGGGACAGGGGGATGGGAGACCCAGTACTTC.

The rearrangement links TRBV13 to TRBJ2-2; D unclear. Trimming cost V 2 bases and J 5 bases, with 0 bases left between them. CDR3 length: 11 residues. Germline CDR1 PRHDT, CDR2 FYEKMQ (reference sequence). DNA for the CDR3: TGTGCCAGCAGCTTAACCGGGGAGCTGTTTTTT. Encoded protein: CASSLTGELFF.

The V and J genes are TRBV20-1 and TRBJ2-7; D not resolved. CDR3 length equals 11 residues. Deletions cut 2 bases from V and 5 bases from J, with 7 bases between. Germline lookup yields CDR1 DFQATT and CDR2 SNEGSKA (reference sequence). The CDR3 nucleotides are TGCAGTGCTAGACTCGTTCACGAGCAGTACTTC. Protein: CSARLVHEQYF.

This chain joins TRBV6-5 and TRBJ2-5; maybe TRBD1 (6 bases). The CDR3 runs to 13 residues. Trimming cost V 5 bases and J 5 bases, with 12 bases left between them. Germline CDR1 MNHEY, CDR2 SVGAGI. The DNA of the CDR3 is TGTGCCAGCAGTCTACAGGGTGGTGAGACCCAGTACTTC. Encoded protein: CASSLQGGETQYF.

This rearrangement joins TRBV7-2 to TRBJ2-3; the match to TRBD2 covers 12 bases. Per the germline V gene, CDR1 is SGHTA and CDR2 is FQGNSA. This CDR3 contains 15 residues. The V gene end was trimmed by 1 base and the J gene end by 7 bases; junction bases not matched to a gene: 3. Here the CDR3 DNA reads TGTGCCAGCAGCTTAGAACTAGCGGGGGGATATACGCAGTATTTT. The encoded protein is CASSLELAGGYTQYF.

The chain uses TRBV30 and TRBJ2-7; no reliable D call. V lost 3 bases, J lost 6 bases, and 15 bases lay in between. CDR1 and CDR2 from the germline V gene are GTSNPN and SVGIG (reference sequence). The CDR3 is made up of 13 amino acids. CDR3 sequence (DNA): TGTGCCTGGAGCATACCCTCCCTACCCGAGCAGTACTTC. Residues: CAWSIPSLPEQYF.

The J gene is TRBJ1-5, the V gene TRBV29-1; no firm D call. The CDR3 contains 13 residues. Germline V CDR1 and CDR2: SQVTM, ANQGSEA. V was pared by 0 bases and J by 1 base, with 4 bases between. Written as DNA, the CDR3 is TGCAGCGTTGAAGAGGACAGCAATCAGCCCCAGCATTTT. Translating it yields CSVEEDSNQPQHF.

The chain joins TRBV5-1 to TRBJ1-4, with 7 bases lining up with TRBD1. Per the germline V gene, CDR1 is SGHRS and CDR2 is YFSETQ. With 4 bases clipped from V and 8 bases from J, the junction kept 14 bases outside the gene matches. The CDR3 loop spans 16 amino acids. The CDR3 sequence: CASSPPEGAGGEKLFF. The CDR3 DNA follows: TGCGCCAGCAGCCCGCCGGAGGGGGCTGGGGGGGAAAAACTGTTTTTT.

The V gene is TRBV5-1, the J gene TRBJ1-2; 8 bases line up with TRBD1. With V trimmed by 4 bases and J by 6 bases, 2 bases remained unmatched. The CDR3 consists of 12 residues. Germline CDR1 reads SGHRS; CDR2 reads YFSETQ. The CDR3 spells CASSVGQDGYTF. The CDR3 DNA reads TGCGCCAGCAGCGTGGGACAGGATGGCTACACCTTC.

This rearrangement joins TRBV11-2 to TRBJ1-4; no definite D call. Between the trimmed V and J ends, which lost 1 base and 2 bases, there was a span of 14 bases. The CDR3 loop spans 17 amino acids. Germline V gene data show CDR1 as SGHAT and CDR2 as FQNNGV. In DNA form, the CDR3 reads TGTGCCAGCAGCTTAGGCTGGGGTGAGAGGACTAATGAAAAACTGTTTTTT. Translation gives CASSLGWGERTNEKLFF.

This chain connects TRBV7-8 to TRBJ1-2, with 7 bases lining up with TRBD1. Germline V CDR1 and CDR2: SGHVS, FQNEAQ. The CDR3 runs 14 residues. V shed 2 bases and J 3 bases; nucleotides not matched to a gene: 3. The CDR3 DNA follows: TGTGCCAGCAGCTTAAGGGACAGCTACTATGGCTACACCTTC. It codes for CASSLRDSYYGYTF.

Only a few counts were recorded for this clone. V gene TRBV19 combines with J gene TRBJ2-7; TRBD1 matches at 7 bases. V gave up 9 bases and J gave up 4 bases; unmatched junction bases: 0. This CDR3 has 10 amino acids. CDR1 and CDR2 from the germline V gene are LNHDA and SQIVND (reference sequence). As DNA, the CDR3 is TGTGCCAGCAGGGGGTACGAGCAGTACTTC. Protein: CASRGYEQYF. The whole variable domain, filled in from reference TRBV19 and TRBJ2-7, reads DGGITQSPKYLFRKEGQNVTLSCEQNLNHDAMYWYRQDPGQGLRLIYYSQIVNDFQKGDIAEGYSVSREKKESFPLTVTSAQKNPTAFYLCASRGYEQYFGPGTRLTVT.

J is TRBJ2-7 and V is TRBV5-5; D is ambiguous. There are 12 residues in the CDR3. Germline V gene sequence: CDR1 SGHKS, CDR2 YYEKEE (reference sequence). Trimming pared 0 bases from V and 4 bases from J, leaving 5 bases between. CDR3 region: CASSLAAYEQYF. CDR3 nucleotide sequence: TGTGCCAGCAGCTTGGCCGCGTACGAGCAGTACTTC.

V and J are TRBV5-1 and TRBJ2-1; maybe TRBD2 (5 bases). The CDR3 has 15 residues. In germline, CDR1 is SGHRS, CDR2 YFSETQ. Trimming cost V 0 bases and J 5 bases, with 12 bases left between them. CDR3 residues: CASSLAGLQNNEQFF. The CDR3 nucleotides read TGCGCCAGCAGCTTGGCCGGACTCCAGAACAATGAGCAGTTCTTC.

This rearrangement joins TRBV14 to TRBJ2-7; TRBD1 aligns across 8 bases. CDR1 SGHDN and CDR2 FVKESK come from the germline V gene. Trimming at V came to 1 base and at J to 3 bases, leaving 8 bases not matched to a gene. The CDR3 spans 16 residues. In nucleotides, the CDR3 is TGTGCCAGCAGCCAAGCTCAGGGGGCCCCCTTCTACGAGCAGTACTTC. This translates into CASSQAQGAPFYEQYF.

This sequence joins TRBV7-7 and TRBJ2-5; D is perhaps TRBD1 (6 bases). V was clipped by 5 bases and J by 5 bases, with 9 bases between them. This CDR3 is built from 12 residues. Germline-derived CDR1 and CDR2 are SSHAT and FNYEAQ (reference sequence). CDR3 in DNA: TGTGCCAGCAGCCCAAGGGGGGAGACCCAGTACTTC. It is translated as CASSPRGETQYF. The full variable domain, completed using reference TRBV7-7 and TRBJ2-5, is GAGVSQSPRYKVTKRGQDVTLRCDPISSHATLYWYQQALGQGPEFLTYFNYEAQPDKSGLPSDRFSAERPEGSISTLTIQRTEQRDSAMYRCASSPRGETQYFGPGTRLLVL.

J is TRBJ1-6 and V is TRBV4-3; D gene unclear. V dropped 6 bases and J dropped 3 bases, with 21 bases sitting between them. The CDR3 covers 18 residues. Per germline, CDR1 LGHNA and CDR2 YSLEER. The CDR3 protein is CASSRVVSTAFYNSPLHF. DNA of the CDR3: TGCGCCAGCAGTAGGGTCGTAAGCACAGCCTTCTATAATTCACCCCTCCACTTT.

The genes are TRBV14 and TRBJ2-2; possibly TRBD1 or TRBD2 for D (6 bases each). The CDR3 is made up of 15 amino acids. Germline assignment: CDR1 SGHDN and CDR2 FVKESK. With 1 base removed from V and 3 bases from J, the gap between germline ends came to 9 bases. The CDR3 here is CASSQAGAHTGELFF. CDR3 in DNA: TGTGCCAGCAGCCAAGCGGGGGCCCACACCGGGGAGCTGTTTTTT.

The gene calls are TRBV6-5 and TRBJ2-3; TRBD2 is a possible D gene (5 bases). The CDR3 is 16 residues long. The germline V and J ends were trimmed by 0 bases and 1 base, with 11 bases remaining between them. Germline CDR1 and CDR2: MNHEY and SVGAGI. As DNA, the CDR3 is TGTGCCAGCAGTTACTCGCCGGACGGGGGCACAGATACGCAGTATTTT. Encoded protein: CASSYSPDGGTDTQYF.

The chain is built from TRBV6-6 and TRBJ1-2, with D possibly being TRBD1 (6 bases). Germline CDR1 is MNHNY and CDR2 is SVGAGI (reference sequence). Trimming removed 0 bases at V and 8 bases at J, with 13 bases between. The CDR3 runs to 14 residues. The CDR3 spells CASSYSKQGEGYTF. The CDR3, as DNA: TGTGCCAGCAGTTACTCGAAACAGGGAGAAGGCTACACCTTC.